This record covers a single T cell receptor beta chain. As yet, its antigen is unknown. There are 14 residues in the CDR3. The J segment lost 4 bases and the V segment lost 7 bases, leaving 9 bases of the junction unmatched. The germline gives CDR1 ENHRY, CDR2 SYGVKD. This PCR relied on a set of 60 Vbeta primers and 13 Jbeta primers. The protocol was immunoSEQ multiplex PCR, while the TCRdb copy is restricted to in-frame clones and leaves out a portion. The table includes some 190,000 clones, around 80% detected once. The record originates from a study of cytomegalovirus exposure and HLA in healthy donors. Study-wide points: At a 0.05 false discovery rate, a later analysis found approximately 17,000 TCR beta sequences to be associated with HLA alleles. Highly shared variants forming one cluster were likely a sequencing artifact. Clonal expansion was found to be greater in HLA-associated TCR beta chains than in equally common others in a later analysis.

Though nominally healthy at sampling, donors likely had unrecorded immune exposures. Material: PBMCs. The TCR originated in a girl between 10 and 17 years old in good health and CMV-seropositive. This sequence joins TRBV10-3 and TRBJ1-2; TRBD1 matches at 7 bases. The CDR3 is CAITPDRLTYGYTF. DNA for the CDR3: TGTGCCATCACCCCGGACAGGTTGACCTATGGCTACACCTTC.